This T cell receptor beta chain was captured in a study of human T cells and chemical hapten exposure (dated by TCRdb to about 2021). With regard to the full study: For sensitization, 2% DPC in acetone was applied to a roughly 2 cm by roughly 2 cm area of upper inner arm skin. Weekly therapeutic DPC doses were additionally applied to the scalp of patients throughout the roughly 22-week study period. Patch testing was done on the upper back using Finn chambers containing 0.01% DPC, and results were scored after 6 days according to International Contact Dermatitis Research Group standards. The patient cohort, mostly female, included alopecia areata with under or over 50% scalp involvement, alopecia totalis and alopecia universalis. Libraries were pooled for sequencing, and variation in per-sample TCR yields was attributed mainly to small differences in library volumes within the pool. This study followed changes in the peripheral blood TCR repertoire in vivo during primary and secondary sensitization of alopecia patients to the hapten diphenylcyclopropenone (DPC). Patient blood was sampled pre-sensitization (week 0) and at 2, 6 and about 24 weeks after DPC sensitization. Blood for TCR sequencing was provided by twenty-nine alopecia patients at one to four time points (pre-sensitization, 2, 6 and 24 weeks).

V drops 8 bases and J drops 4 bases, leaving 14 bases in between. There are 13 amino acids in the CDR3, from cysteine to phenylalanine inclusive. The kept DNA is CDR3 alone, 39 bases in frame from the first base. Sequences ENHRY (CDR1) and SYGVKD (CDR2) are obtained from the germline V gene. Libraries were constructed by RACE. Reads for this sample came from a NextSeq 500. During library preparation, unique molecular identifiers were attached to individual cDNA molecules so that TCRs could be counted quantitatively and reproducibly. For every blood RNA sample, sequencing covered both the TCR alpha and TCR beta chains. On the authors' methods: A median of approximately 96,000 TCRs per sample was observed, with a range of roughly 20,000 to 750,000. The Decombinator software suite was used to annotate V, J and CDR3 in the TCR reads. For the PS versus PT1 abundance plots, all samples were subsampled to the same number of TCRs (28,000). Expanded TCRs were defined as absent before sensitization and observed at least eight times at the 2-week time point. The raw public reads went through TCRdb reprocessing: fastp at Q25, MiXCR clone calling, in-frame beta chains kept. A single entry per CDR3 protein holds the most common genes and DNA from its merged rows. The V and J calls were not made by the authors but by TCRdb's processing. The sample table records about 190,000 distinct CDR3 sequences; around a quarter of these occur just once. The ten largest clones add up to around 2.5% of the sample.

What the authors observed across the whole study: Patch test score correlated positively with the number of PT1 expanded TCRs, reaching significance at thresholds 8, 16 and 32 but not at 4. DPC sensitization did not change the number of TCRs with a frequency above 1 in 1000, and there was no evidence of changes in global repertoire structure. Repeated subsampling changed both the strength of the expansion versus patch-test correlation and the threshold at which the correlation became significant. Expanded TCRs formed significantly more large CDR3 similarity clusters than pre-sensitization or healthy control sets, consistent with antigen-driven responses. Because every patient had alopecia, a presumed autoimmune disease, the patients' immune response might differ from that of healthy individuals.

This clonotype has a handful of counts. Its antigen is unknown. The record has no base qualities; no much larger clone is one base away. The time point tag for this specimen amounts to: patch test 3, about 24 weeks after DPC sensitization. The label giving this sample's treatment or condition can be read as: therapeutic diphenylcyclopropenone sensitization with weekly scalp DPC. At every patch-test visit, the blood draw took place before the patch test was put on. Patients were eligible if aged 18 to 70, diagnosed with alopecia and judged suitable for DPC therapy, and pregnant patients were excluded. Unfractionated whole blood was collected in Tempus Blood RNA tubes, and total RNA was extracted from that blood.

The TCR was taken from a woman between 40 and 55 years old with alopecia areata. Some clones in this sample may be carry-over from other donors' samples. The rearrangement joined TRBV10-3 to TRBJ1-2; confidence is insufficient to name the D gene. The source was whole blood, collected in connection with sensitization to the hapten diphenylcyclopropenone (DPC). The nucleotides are TGTGCCATCCGGGCACAGACCCTCTATGGCTACACCTTC. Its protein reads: CAIRAQTLYGYTF.